This TCR beta chain was profiled in a study of shared clonotypes between healthy human individuals. The CDR3 runs to 13 residues. Trimming took 5 bases from V and 7 from J, leaving 15 bases between them. Germline lookup yields CDR1 SGHVS and CDR2 FNYEAQ. Positive CCR7 selection of CD45RO-negative cells yielded the naive CD8 cells, and terminally differentiated effector memory CD45RA+ cells were excluded. Using 200 ng DNA, tens of thousands of T cell genomes, the sorted-subset replicate PCRs were run. The repertoire was sequenced with immunoSEQ multiplex PCR; TCRdb's copy has only in-frame clones and lacks some. The sample contains about 2,200,000 clones, 90% to 95% of which appear only once. Study-wide results and limits: Enrolling few donors narrowed the genetic and exposure-history diversity that was represented.

A note on this clone: Its target is not known.

The chain couples TRBV7-6 to TRBJ2-7, with D uncertain. This clonotype originated in a man aged 18 to 35 in good health. Some clones in this sample may be carry-over from other donors' samples. The sample comprised naive CD8+ T cells from PBMCs. The CDR3 protein is CASSRIRAEEQYF. The CDR3 region has the DNA TGTGCCAGCAGCCGAATACGGGCCGAGGAGCAGTACTTC.